Below, 20 T cell receptor beta chains from the same sample are listed, as sequenced in a study of T cells in localized non-small cell lung cancer. Produced via immunoSEQ multiplex PCR; TCRdb's table is partial and in-frame only. The profile covers about 1,800 clones, with 25% to 30% appearing a single time and approximately 12% taken by the ten largest. The source was lung tumor tissue, collected before any cancer treatment. The source of these receptors is a woman aged 40-69 years with stage I lung adenocarcinoma.

This clone was seen only a few times. The chain couples TRBV11-3 to TRBJ2-1, with 7 bases aligning to TRBD1. The CDR3 runs 15 residues. Germline V gene data show CDR1 as SGHNT and CDR2 as YENEEA. V was pared by 0 bases and J by 7 bases, with 6 bases of the junction left unmatched. The CDR3 protein is CASSLETGSGNEQFF. The CDR3, as DNA: TGTGCCAGCAGCTTAGAGACAGGGTCAGGGAATGAGCAGTTCTTC.

This clone was detected only a few times. The chain recombines TRBV6-8 with TRBJ2-1; no firm D call. The CDR3 consists of 13 residues. Trimming left V 1 base short and J 5 bases short, with 6 bases between. Germline V gene lookup returns CDR1 MNHGY and CDR2 SAAAGT. The CDR3 DNA is TGTGCCAGCAGTTACTTCGGAGACAATGAGCAGTTCTTC. Translated, it gives CASSYFGDNEQFF.

This clone was seen more than once but under ten times. This chain connects TRBV6-8 to TRBJ2-7, with 13 bases fitting TRBD2. V shed 2 bases and J 2 bases; nucleotides not matched to a gene: 6. CDR3 length equals 17 residues. The germline gives CDR1 MNHGY, CDR2 SAAAGT. The CDR3 here is CASSYRTGTSGTYEQYF. CDR3 nucleotides: TGTGCCAGCAGTTACCGAACCGGGACTAGCGGGACCTACGAGCAGTACTTC.

In its sample, this clone is medium-sized (0.01 to 0.1%). The chain links TRBV11-3 to TRBJ1-6; the match to TRBD1 covers 7 bases. Germline CDR1 reads SGHNT; CDR2 reads YENEEA. CDR3 size: 14 residues. V dropped 8 bases and J dropped 4; count of bases not matched to a gene: 5. The CDR3 DNA reads as TGTGCCAGCGCCGCGGGACAGTATAATTCACCCCTCCACTTT. It translates to CASAAGQYNSPLHF.

The chain is built from TRBV6-8 and TRBJ1-5, with a possible D match to TRBD1 (6 bases). This CDR3 has 14 amino acids. V dropped 5 bases and J dropped 5 bases, with 13 bases sitting between them. CDR1 is MNHGY, CDR2 SAAAGT, per germline. In DNA, the CDR3 is TGTGCCAGCAGTGAGGAACAGGGATATCAGCCCCAGCATTTT. This encodes CASSEEQGYQPQHF.

The genes are TRBV28 and TRBJ2-6, with D possibly TRBD1 on 6 matching bases. This CDR3 has 15 residues. Per the germline V gene, CDR1 is MDHEN and CDR2 is SYDVKM. Trimming pared 7 bases from V and 0 bases from J, leaving 10 bases between. The CDR3 DNA is TGTGCCAGCATGAAGGGGGACTCTGGGGCCAACGTCCTGACTTTC. Amino acid sequence: CASMKGDSGANVLTF.

This rearrangement joins TRBV9 to TRBJ2-5, with D maybe TRBD2 (6 bases). This CDR3 has 15 amino acids. Germline assignment: CDR1 SGDLS and CDR2 YYNGEE. The V end lost 0 bases, the J end lost 4 bases, and 13 bases lay between the germline ends. DNA of the CDR3: TGTGCCAGCAGCGTAGAGGGGCGGGACGGAGAGACCCAGTACTTC. It encodes CASSVEGRDGETQYF.

The V call is TRBV6-8, the J call TRBJ1-1; TRBD1 might be the D (6 bases). Between the trimmed V and J ends, which lost 5 bases and 0 bases, there was a span of 10 bases. Per germline, CDR1 MNHGY and CDR2 SAAAGT. This CDR3 comprises 14 residues. CDR3 loop: CASSKGHMNTEAFF. As DNA, the CDR3 is TGTGCCAGCAGTAAGGGACATATGAACACTGAAGCTTTCTTT.

The chain carries TRBV19 and TRBJ1-6; 8 nucleotides line up with TRBD1. CDR1 is LNHDA, CDR2 SQIVND, per germline (reference sequence). CDR3 length equals 16 residues. V lost 3 bases to trimming and J lost 8 bases; unmatched junction nucleotides: 9. CDR3 sequence reads: CASSISTGVGDSPLHF. CDR3 sequence (DNA): TGTGCCAGTAGTATCTCGACAGGGGTAGGTGATTCACCCCTCCACTTT.

The chain recombines TRBV10-3 with TRBJ1-2, with 7 nucleotides matching TRBD1. This CDR3 is built from 14 residues. V was clipped by 0 bases and J by 5 bases; unmatched bases: 3. The germline gives CDR1 ENHRY, CDR2 SYGVKD. The CDR3 DNA sequence: TGTGCCATCAGTGAGTCGACAGGGAGGTATGGCTACACCTTC. Amino acids: CAISESTGRYGYTF.

This clone rates as large (0.1 to 1%). The genes are TRBV29-1 and TRBJ2-2, with unresolved D. The CDR3 spans 12 residues. Germline assignment: CDR1 SQVTM and CDR2 ANQGSEA. With 4 bases removed from V and 1 base from J, the gap between germline ends came to 4 bases. The DNA for the CDR3 is TGCAGCGTTGCCAGGAACACCGGGGAGCTGTTTTTT. Encoded protein: CSVARNTGELFF.

The sample holds a few counts of this clone. This chain uses TRBV28 with TRBJ2-7; 8 bases line up with TRBD2. The CDR3 consists of 16 residues. The junction had 10 bases not matched to a gene; V was cut back by 5 bases and J by 1 base. Looked up from germline, CDR1 is MDHEN and CDR2 is SYDVKM. CDR3 bases: TGTGCCAGCAGTCTAGAAGCGGGCGGGGGGTCCTACGAGCAGTACTTC. Its translation is CASSLEAGGGSYEQYF.

The chain carries TRBV19 and TRBJ2-7, with 12 nucleotides matching TRBD1. The CDR3 is made up of 15 amino acids. Germline CDR1 and CDR2: LNHDA and SQIVND (reference sequence). After removal of 0 bases from V and 5 bases from J, the junction contained 2 bases not matched to a gene. CDR3 sequence reads: CASSIDGTGGNEQYF. For the CDR3, the DNA is TGTGCCAGTAGTATAGACGGGACAGGGGGCAACGAGCAGTACTTC. The complete variable domain, with remaining parts taken from reference TRBV19 and TRBJ2-7, reads DGGITQSPKYLFRKEGQNVTLSCEQNLNHDAMYWYRQDPGQGLRLIYYSQIVNDFQKGDIAEGYSVSREKKESFPLTVTSAQKNPTAFYLCASSIDGTGGNEQYFGPGTRLTVT.

The V gene is TRBV28, the J gene TRBJ1-5; tentatively, D is TRBD1 (5 bases). This CDR3 has 15 amino acids. V lost 7 bases and J 3 bases, leaving 16 bases between the germline ends. Germline V gene lookup returns CDR1 MDHEN and CDR2 SYDVKM. The CDR3 DNA reads TGTGCCAGCAACCTCCGGGACGGAAACAATCAGCCCCAGCATTTT. Encoded protein: CASNLRDGNNQPQHF.

By sample fraction, this clone is large. V gene TRBV30 combines with J gene TRBJ1-1; unclear D gene. Germline CDR1 and CDR2: GTSNPN and SVGIG (reference sequence). V lost 1 base to trimming and J lost 7 bases, with 13 bases between them. This CDR3 has 13 residues. CDR3 sequence (DNA): TGTGCCTGGAGTGCTACACCGGACGGTGAAGCTTTCTTT. This encodes CAWSATPDGEAFF.

The chain uses TRBV28 and TRBJ1-5, with D possibly matching TRBD1 (5 bases). In germline, CDR1 is MDHEN, CDR2 SYDVKM. V shed 4 bases and J shed 4 bases, with 17 bases lying between them. The CDR3 consists of 16 residues. The DNA of the CDR3 is TGTGCCAGCAGTTCTCCCTCGGCAGGGTGGAATCAGCCCCAGCATTTT. The encoded protein is CASSSPSAGWNQPQHF.

This sequence joins TRBV30 and TRBJ1-1; no definite D call. CDR3 length: 11 residues. The germline V and J ends were trimmed by 3 bases and 1 base, with 3 bases remaining between them. From germline, CDR1 is GTSNPN and CDR2 SVGIG (reference sequence). CDR3: CAWRRNTEAFF. Here the CDR3 DNA reads TGTGCCTGGAGGAGGAACACTGAAGCTTTCTTT.

This clone was recorded a few times. The chain recombines TRBV2 with TRBJ1-2; TRBD1 aligns across 7 bases. V lost 5 bases, J lost 3 bases, and 3 bases stayed unmatched. The CDR3 is 13 residues long. CDR1 is SNHLY, CDR2 FYNNEI, per germline. The CDR3 region is CASSPGQDYGYTF. CDR3 bases: TGTGCCAGCAGTCCCGGACAGGACTATGGCTACACCTTC.

Sample share makes this clone medium-sized. The chain carries TRBV6-7 and TRBJ2-5; no clear D. TRBV6-7 is marked as an open reading frame, function uncertain. CDR3 length: 11 amino acids. V was cut by 2 bases and J by 5 bases, with 3 bases left in between. The CDR3 DNA is TGTGCCAGCAGTTACGGTGAGACCCAGTACTTC. It specifies CASSYGETQYF.

The chain links TRBV28 to TRBJ2-7, with 7 bases matching TRBD1. The V and J ends lost 5 bases and 2 bases, in that order; junction bases with no gene match: 6. This CDR3 spans 14 amino acids. Germline lookup yields CDR1 MDHEN and CDR2 SYDVKM. The CDR3 DNA reads as TGTGCCAGCAGTATCCCGGGACAGACCTACGAGCAGTACTTC. The encoded protein is CASSIPGQTYEQYF.